This TCR beta chain was sequenced in a study of cytotoxic CD8 clonotypes in ibrutinib-treated CLL. Study as a whole: After a median roughly 12 months on treatment (6 to 36), response samples were drawn. General study findings and limits: Rising at ibrutinib response, clonality subsequently fell back toward baseline at progression.

About this clone itself: What it binds is unknown.

Depth targeted 1 in 200,000 to 1 in 1 million T cells, averaging around 10x coverage per clonotype. Here immunoSEQ multiplex PCR was the method, and the copy in TCRdb shows in-frame clones only, minus some. Of about 130,000 clones in the sample, 80% to 90% were seen once. Libraries of TCR beta were made from about 1.8 micrograms of genomic DNA that came from cryopreserved PBMCs. There are 15 residues in the CDR3. Germline CDR1 and CDR2: LGHNA and YNFKEQ. V lost 4 bases and J 0 bases, leaving 10 bases between the germline ends. The rearrangement joins TRBV4-2 to TRBJ2-1; D possibly corresponds to TRBD1 (6 bases). The clonotype comes from a human donor with chronic lymphocytic leukemia. Sequenced material: PBMCs, taken after 24 months of ibrutinib treatment. CDR3 amino acids: CASSPKGGSYNEQFF. The CDR3 nucleotides are TGTGCCAGCAGCCCGAAAGGGGGCTCCTACAATGAGCAGTTCTTC.